The 3 T cell receptor beta chains given below trace back to one sample, sequenced in a study of cytomegalovirus exposure and HLA in healthy donors. Primers for the PCR totalled 60 Vbeta and 13 Jbeta. Profiled with immunoSEQ multiplex PCR; TCRdb holds only in-frame clones, not every one. The table records about 130,000 clones, approximately 74% of them present only once. The sequenced sample consisted of PBMCs. Receptor source: a man younger than 30 in good health and CMV-seropositive.

The chain couples TRBV9 to TRBJ2-3, with 12 bases aligning to TRBD2. The CDR3 extends over 15 amino acids. Germline lookup yields CDR1 SGDLS and CDR2 YYNGEE. The junction had 3 bases not matched to a gene; V was cut back by 3 bases and J by 4 bases. The CDR3 DNA reads TGTGCCAGCAGCGCCGGACTAGCGGGACCAGATACGCAGTATTTT. It is translated as CASSAGLAGPDTQYF.

The chain uses TRBV29-1 and TRBJ1-2; 7 nucleotides match TRBD1. CDR1 SQVTM and CDR2 ANQGSEA come from the germline V gene. V lost 3 bases to trimming and J lost 5 bases; unmatched junction nucleotides: 21. The CDR3 contains 18 residues. The CDR3 nucleotides are TGCAGCGTTGAGAACCCGCGCCTTCGGACAGGTGAACCATATGGCTACACCTTC. This sequence encodes CSVENPRLRTGEPYGYTF.

V is TRBV2 and J is TRBJ2-1, with 7 bases matching TRBD2. Germline trimming cut 10 bases from V and 0 bases from J; bases unmatched to any gene: 3. The CDR3 spans 13 residues. CDR1 and CDR2 (germline): SNHLY, FYNNEI. Here the CDR3 DNA reads TGTGCCAAAAGCGGGACCTCCTACAATGAGCAGTTCTTC. Translation: CAKSGTSYNEQFF.